Listed below are T cell receptor beta chains from one sample, sequenced in a study of PD-1 blockade in mismatch repair-deficient tumors. Only in-frame clones appear in the TCRdb table, and some are missing; sequencing was by immunoSEQ multiplex PCR. The repertoire holds about 79,000 clones, with about 82% as singletons. The sequences come from peripheral blood, collected 44 weeks after starting pembrolizumab. Receptors originate from an adult with mismatch repair-deficient cancer. Both conserved end residues are part of each CDR3. Fields, in order: J gene, D gene, V gene, clone size, CDR3 DNA, CDR3 protein. A D gene is named only where the DNA matches it firmly. The size field is filled for only some rows; it gives once, few, many or a size class.

J gene: TRBJ1-4
D gene: TRBD1
V gene: TRBV9
clone size: NA
CDR3 DNA: TGTGCCAGCAGCGTCACAGGGGGCGTCGGTGAAAAACTGTTTTTT
CDR3 protein: CASSVTGGVGEKLFF

J gene: TRBJ1-1
D gene: NA
V gene: TRBV19
clone size: NA
CDR3 DNA: TGTGCCAGTAGTATAGATCGGGGGGACACTGAAGCTTTCTTT
CDR3 protein: CASSIDRGDTEAFF

J gene: TRBJ1-2
D gene: NA
V gene: TRBV13
clone size: NA
CDR3 DNA: TGTGCCAGCAGCTTAGGCGCACACCTGAACTATGGCTACACCTTC
CDR3 protein: CASSLGAHLNYGYTF

J gene: TRBJ2-7
D gene: NA
V gene: TRBV11-3
clone size: once
CDR3 DNA: TGTGCCAGCAGCTTCCTCGGGGGCAGCTACGAGCAGTACTTC
CDR3 protein: CASSFLGGSYEQYF

J gene: TRBJ1-3
D gene: NA
V gene: TRBV5-5
clone size: NA
CDR3 DNA: TGTGCCAGCAGCTTGGATAGTGGTCAGGCAGTTTCTGGAAACACCATATATTTT
CDR3 protein: CASSLDSGQAVSGNTIYF

J gene: TRBJ1-2
D gene: NA
V gene: TRBV27
clone size: NA
CDR3 DNA: TGTGCCAGCAGTTTAATCCCTAACTATGGCTACACCTTC
CDR3 protein: CASSLIPNYGYTF

J gene: TRBJ2-6
D gene: TRBD1
V gene: TRBV28
clone size: few
CDR3 DNA: TGTGCCGTGGGGAACAGGGGCCCTGGGGCCAACGTCCTGACTTTC
CDR3 protein: CAVGNRGPGANVLTF

J gene: TRBJ1-1
D gene: NA
V gene: TRBV6-5
clone size: NA
CDR3 DNA: TGTGCCAGCAGGGGGGGGGCAGGGTCAATGGGTGAAGCTTTCTTT
CDR3 protein: CASRGGAGSMGEAFF

J gene: TRBJ1-5
D gene: NA
V gene: TRBV19
clone size: NA
CDR3 DNA: TGTGCCAGTAGTTATAACAGTGGGGGAAATCAGCCCCAGCATTTT
CDR3 protein: CASSYNSGGNQPQHF

J gene: TRBJ2-1
D gene: NA
V gene: TRBV5-1
clone size: NA
CDR3 DNA: TGCGCCAGCAGCTTGGAGGGAGTGGGACAAAATGAGCAGTTCTTC
CDR3 protein: CASSLEGVGQNEQFF

J gene: TRBJ1-1
D gene: NA
V gene: TRBV29-1
clone size: NA
CDR3 DNA: TGCAGCGCGAAGTTGGCCCAGGGCACTGAAGCTTTCTTT
CDR3 protein: CSAKLAQGTEAFF

J gene: TRBJ2-1
D gene: NA
V gene: TRBV25-1
clone size: NA
CDR3 DNA: TGTGCCAGCAGTGAATCGGGGGATCCCCCCTACAATGAGCAGTTCTTC
CDR3 protein: CASSESGDPPYNEQFF

J gene: TRBJ1-2
D gene: TRBD1
V gene: TRBV19
clone size: NA
CDR3 DNA: TGTGCCAGTTACAGGGGGACAGAGTATGGCTACACCTTC
CDR3 protein: CASYRGTEYGYTF

J gene: TRBJ1-5
D gene: NA
V gene: TRBV27
clone size: NA
CDR3 DNA: TGTGCCAGCAGTTTAAACAGGGCGTTTGGATCTCAGCCCCAGCATTTT
CDR3 protein: CASSLNRAFGSQPQHF

J gene: TRBJ2-1
D gene: TRBD2
V gene: TRBV7-8
clone size: NA
CDR3 DNA: TGTGCCAGCACCATGGGGGGGGCCTACAATGAGCAGTTCTTC
CDR3 protein: CASTMGGAYNEQFF

J gene: TRBJ2-7
D gene: TRBD1
V gene: TRBV5-1
clone size: once
CDR3 DNA: TGCGCCAGCAGGGCAAGACAGGGGTTGAATTACGAGCAGTACTTC
CDR3 protein: CASRARQGLNYEQYF

J gene: TRBJ2-1
D gene: NA
V gene: TRBV5-4
clone size: NA
CDR3 DNA: TGTGCCAGCAGCAACAGATACGGCTCCTACAATGAGCAGTTCTTC
CDR3 protein: CASSNRYGSYNEQFF

J gene: TRBJ2-7
D gene: NA
V gene: TRBV12-5
clone size: NA
CDR3 DNA: TGTGCTAGCGGCCACGGGACAACATACTACGAGCAGTACTTC
CDR3 protein: CASGHGTTYYEQYF

J gene: TRBJ2-7
D gene: NA
V gene: TRBV7-2
clone size: few
CDR3 DNA: TGTGCCAGCGGGCGGAGATTCTCCTACGAGCAGTACTTC
CDR3 protein: CASGRRFSYEQYF

J gene: TRBJ1-1
D gene: NA
V gene: TRBV6-5
clone size: NA
CDR3 DNA: TGTGCCAGCAGTTACTGGGGGAACACTGAAGCTTTCTTT
CDR3 protein: CASSYWGNTEAFF

J gene: TRBJ2-1
D gene: TRBD2
V gene: TRBV7-3
clone size: NA
CDR3 DNA: TGTGCCAGCAGCCTCTATTCTAGCGGGAGTGCGGATGAGCAGTTCTTC
CDR3 protein: CASSLYSSGSADEQFF

J gene: TRBJ2-2
D gene: NA
V gene: TRBV9
clone size: few
CDR3 DNA: TGTGCCAGCAGCGTAGCTACGATTAACACCGGGGAGCTGTTTTTT
CDR3 protein: CASSVATINTGELFF

J gene: TRBJ2-5
D gene: NA
V gene: TRBV4-1
clone size: NA
CDR3 DNA: TGCGCCAGCAGCCAGGGATTTGGGGGGTTAGAGACCCAGTACTTC
CDR3 protein: CASSQGFGGLETQYF

J gene: TRBJ2-1
D gene: TRBD2
V gene: TRBV9
clone size: NA
CDR3 DNA: TGTGCCAGCAGCGGTACCGGGACTAGCGGGCGCGAGCAGTTCTTC
CDR3 protein: CASSGTGTSGREQFF

J gene: TRBJ2-1
D gene: NA
V gene: TRBV19
clone size: NA
CDR3 DNA: TGTGCCAGTAGTCTAGGGCCAAACAATGAGCAGTTCTTC
CDR3 protein: CASSLGPNNEQFF

J gene: TRBJ2-2
D gene: NA
V gene: TRBV2
clone size: once
CDR3 DNA: TGTGCCAGCAGCTACAGCTCTAACACCGGGGAGCTGTTTTTT
CDR3 protein: CASSYSSNTGELFF

J gene: TRBJ1-5
D gene: TRBD1
V gene: TRBV7-2
clone size: NA
CDR3 DNA: TGTGCCAGCAGCTCTAGGACAGGGTGGAGCAATCAGCCCCAGCATTTT
CDR3 protein: CASSSRTGWSNQPQHF

J gene: TRBJ1-2
D gene: NA
V gene: TRBV6-1
clone size: NA
CDR3 DNA: TGTGCCAGCAGTGAATCAACCAGCGGTGGATATGGCTACACCTTC
CDR3 protein: CASSESTSGGYGYTF

J gene: TRBJ2-1
D gene: TRBD2
V gene: TRBV19
clone size: few
CDR3 DNA: TGTGCCAGTAGTGTAAGCGGGACTTCCTACAATGAGCAGTTCTTC
CDR3 protein: CASSVSGTSYNEQFF

J gene: TRBJ2-2
D gene: NA
V gene: TRBV6-5
clone size: few
CDR3 DNA: TGTGCCAGCAGTTCAAAGGCTCCCGGGGAGCTGTTTTTT
CDR3 protein: CASSSKAPGELFF

J gene: TRBJ2-5
D gene: TRBD2
V gene: TRBV11-2
clone size: NA
CDR3 DNA: TGTGCCAGCAGCTTAGATCAGCGGGGGGAAGAGACCCAGTACTTC
CDR3 protein: CASSLDQRGEETQYF

J gene: TRBJ1-2
D gene: TRBD1
V gene: TRBV28
clone size: NA
CDR3 DNA: TGTGCCAGCAGTTTATGGGGACAGTCCGGCCAGGGCTATGGCTACACCTTC
CDR3 protein: CASSLWGQSGQGYGYTF

J gene: TRBJ1-1
D gene: TRBD1
V gene: TRBV18
clone size: NA
CDR3 DNA: TGTGCCAGCTCCCCCCTACAGGGGAGTGCGACTGAAGCTTTCTTT
CDR3 protein: CASSPLQGSATEAFF

J gene: TRBJ1-4
D gene: NA
V gene: TRBV15
clone size: NA
CDR3 DNA: TGTGCCACCAGACACGGACAGTCCAATGAAAAACTGTTTTTT
CDR3 protein: CATRHGQSNEKLFF

J gene: TRBJ1-5
D gene: NA
V gene: TRBV4-1
clone size: few
CDR3 DNA: TGCGCCAGCAGCCAGCTCCAACAGGGACATCAGCCCCAGCATTTT
CDR3 protein: CASSQLQQGHQPQHF

J gene: TRBJ2-7
D gene: TRBD1
V gene: TRBV9
clone size: NA
CDR3 DNA: TGTGCCTATCCCCAAACGACAGGGGCCTACGAGCAGTACTTC
CDR3 protein: CAYPQTTGAYEQYF

J gene: TRBJ2-7
D gene: NA
V gene: TRBV21-1
clone size: NA
CDR3 DNA: TGTGCCAGCAGCAGTCCTAGCGGGAGGTCAACCTACGAGCAGTACTTC
CDR3 protein: CASSSPSGRSTYEQYF

J gene: TRBJ2-7
D gene: TRBD1
V gene: TRBV19
clone size: NA
CDR3 DNA: TGTGCCAGTAGCATAGGACCGGGACAGGCCGACTACGAGCAGTACTTC
CDR3 protein: CASSIGPGQADYEQYF

J gene: TRBJ2-7
D gene: NA
V gene: TRBV19
clone size: NA
CDR3 DNA: TGTGCCAGTAGTACCGGGACAAGATCCTACGAGCAGTACTTC
CDR3 protein: CASSTGTRSYEQYF

J gene: TRBJ2-5
D gene: NA
V gene: TRBV7-3
clone size: NA
CDR3 DNA: TGTGCCAGCAGTAAAAGGGGGTTAAGTGAGACCCAGTACTTC
CDR3 protein: CASSKRGLSETQYF

J gene: TRBJ1-3
D gene: TRBD1
V gene: TRBV19
clone size: NA
CDR3 DNA: TGTGCCAGTAGTATCAGAGGACAGGGGGTCTCCGGAAACACCATATATTTT
CDR3 protein: CASSIRGQGVSGNTIYF

J gene: TRBJ1-5
D gene: NA
V gene: TRBV7-2
clone size: NA
CDR3 DNA: TGTGCCAGCAGCCCTAAGGGGCCACGTGGCAATCAGCCCCAGCATTTT
CDR3 protein: CASSPKGPRGNQPQHF

J gene: TRBJ2-1
D gene: NA
V gene: TRBV5-6
clone size: NA
CDR3 DNA: TGTGCCAGCAGCTTGGAGTGGCGGTCGAGCTCCTACAATGAGCAGTTCTTC
CDR3 protein: CASSLEWRSSSYNEQFF

J gene: TRBJ1-5
D gene: NA
V gene: TRBV5-6
clone size: NA
CDR3 DNA: TGTGCCAGCAGCACTCTGAGAGAGGGGTCGGGGGAGCCCCAGCATTTT
CDR3 protein: CASSTLREGSGEPQHF

J gene: TRBJ2-5
D gene: TRBD1
V gene: TRBV5-1
clone size: NA
CDR3 DNA: TGCGCCAGCAACCCAGGGGGCTCGGAGACCCAGTACTTC
CDR3 protein: CASNPGGSETQYF

J gene: TRBJ2-3
D gene: TRBD2
V gene: TRBV4-3
clone size: NA
CDR3 DNA: TGCGCCAGCAGCCGAACACTAGCGGGGGTCACAGATACGCAGTATTTT
CDR3 protein: CASSRTLAGVTDTQYF

J gene: TRBJ2-7
D gene: TRBD1
V gene: TRBV30
clone size: NA
CDR3 DNA: TGTGCCTGGTCCCGGGACAGTGGGGACGAGCAGTACTTC
CDR3 protein: CAWSRDSGDEQYF